This TCR beta chain emerged from a study of T cells in Graves' hyperthyroidism and ophthalmopathy. The V and J ends lost 8 bases and 2 bases respectively, with 3 bases between them. CDR3 length equals 10 residues. CDR1 MDHEN and CDR2 SYDVKM come from the germline V gene. The investigators amplified TCR beta CDR3 regions from RNA transcripts. A set of HTBI primers served as the primers for a first-round RT-PCR of the TCR CDR3. TCRdb itself ran the multiplex PCR reads through MiXCR, one entry per CDR3 protein. The table records 600,000 to 850,000 distinct CDR3 sequences, 15% to 20% of them present only once.

This chain joins TRBV28 and TRBJ1-2; D is uncertain. The TCR originated in a woman in her forties or fifties with Graves' hyperthyroidism that later progressed to Graves' ophthalmopathy. The specimen sequenced was blood. CDR3 region: CASYNYGYTF. The CDR3 DNA reads TGTGCCAGCTACAACTATGGCTACACCTTC.